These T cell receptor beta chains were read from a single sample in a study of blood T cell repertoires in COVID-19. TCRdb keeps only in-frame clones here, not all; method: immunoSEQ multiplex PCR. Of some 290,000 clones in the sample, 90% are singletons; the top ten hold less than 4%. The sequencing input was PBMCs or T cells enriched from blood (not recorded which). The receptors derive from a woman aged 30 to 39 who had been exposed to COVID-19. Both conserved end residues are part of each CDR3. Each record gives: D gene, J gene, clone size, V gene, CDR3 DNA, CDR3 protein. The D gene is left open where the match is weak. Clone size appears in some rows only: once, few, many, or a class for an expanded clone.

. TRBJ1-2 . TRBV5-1 TGCGCCAGCAGCTTGGAGACAGAGTCTGGCTACACCTTC CASSLETESGYTF
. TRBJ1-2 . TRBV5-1 TGCGCCAGCACCCCAGACGGCAGGTATGGCTACACCTTC CASTPDGRYGYTF
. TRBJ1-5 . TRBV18 TGTGCCAGCTCACCAAGCGTCCTTAACAGGAATCAGCCCCAGCATTTT CASSPSVLNRNQPQHF
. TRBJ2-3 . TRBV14 TGTGCCAGCAGCCAAGCAACAGATACGCAGTATTTT CASSQATDTQYF
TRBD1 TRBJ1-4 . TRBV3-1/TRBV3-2 TGTGCCAGCAGCCCCCAGGGGGCTAATGAAAAACTGTTTTTT CASSPQGANEKLFF
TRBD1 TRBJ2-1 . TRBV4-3 TGCGCCAGCAGCCAAGACTGGGACAGGTTACACAATGAGCAGTTCTTC CASSQDWDRLHNEQFF
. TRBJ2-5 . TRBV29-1 TGCAGCGTTGAGAGGCACAGGGTAGAGACCCAGTACTTC CSVERHRVETQYF
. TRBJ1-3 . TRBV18 TGTGCCAGCTCACAGCAAAGGGGCGACACCATATATTTT CASSQQRGDTIYF
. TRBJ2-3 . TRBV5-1 TGCGCCAGCAGCTTGGGAGGGCACGGCATGGATACGCAGTATTTT CASSLGGHGMDTQYF
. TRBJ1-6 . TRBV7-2 TGTGCCAGCAGGCCGACGGGGGGTCGGGGTTCACCCCTCCACTTT CASRPTGGRGSPLHF
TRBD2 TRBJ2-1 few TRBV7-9 TGTGCCAGCAGCTCAATTTTAGGCGGGGGGGCCCACAATGAGCAGTTCTTC CASSSILGGGAHNEQFF
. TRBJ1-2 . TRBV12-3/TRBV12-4 TGTGCCAGCAGTCCCCTACAGGAGCGTGGCTACACCTTC CASSPLQERGYTF
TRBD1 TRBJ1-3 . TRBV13 TGTGCCAGCAGCTCTCCCCGGGGACAGGCCCCATTCTACTCTGGAAACACCATATATTTT CASSSPRGQAPFYSGNTIYF
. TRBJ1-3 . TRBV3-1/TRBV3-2 TGTGCCAGCAGTCTGGCCCATGTCCTCTCTGGAAACACCATATATTTT CASSLAHVLSGNTIYF
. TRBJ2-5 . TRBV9 TGTGCCAGCAGTGAGGCGGGGGCTCAAGAGACCCAGTACTTC CASSEAGAQETQYF
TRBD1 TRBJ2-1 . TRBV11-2 TGTGCCAGCAGCTTGAGACAGGGGAAAAACAATGAGCAGTTCTTC CASSLRQGKNNEQFF